Listed below are T cell receptor beta chains from one sample, sequenced in a study of shared clonotypes between healthy human individuals. Assay: immunoSEQ multiplex PCR; the TCRdb copy retains only in-frame clones and omits some. The repertoire includes a few million clones, 93% of them detected once, and around 0.4% sits in the top ten. Sequenced material: naive CD4+ T cells from PBMCs. These receptors were obtained from a young man in good health. Some clones in this sample may be carry-over from other donors' samples. Each CDR3 is given with its conserved first and last residue. The D gene is left open where the match is weak. Where a row states a size, it is once, few, many or the class of an expanded clone; other rows omit it.

>TRBV11-3|TRBJ2-1|NA|NA
TGTGCCAGCAGCTTAGCCCGGGATTCGACCCCCGTCAATGAGCAGTTCTTC
CASSLARDSTPVNEQFF
>TRBV9|TRBJ2-3|NA|TRBD2
TGTGCCAGCAGCCGCGGGGGGACCACAGATACGCAGTATTTT
CASSRGGTTDTQYF
>TRBV7-2|TRBJ2-7|NA|NA
TGTGCCAGCAGCTCTTGGACCCAATCTCTCCCCGAGCAGTACTTC
CASSSWTQSLPEQYF
>TRBV7-9|TRBJ2-3|NA|NA
TGTGCCAGCAGCTTAGTGGGAGGTACGCAGTATTTT
CASSLVGGTQYF
>TRBV5-4|TRBJ1-1|NA|NA
TGTGCCAGCAGCTTGGCGGCCGGGACCACTGAAGCTTTCTTT
CASSLAAGTTEAFF
>TRBV19|TRBJ2-2|NA|NA
TGTGCCAGTAGTATTAGAGGGACAATCACCGGGGAGCTGTTTTTT
CASSIRGTITGELFF
>TRBV28|TRBJ1-1|NA|NA
TGTGCCAGCAGTCCCCTTGACTTCACGAGGACCACTGAAGCTTTCTTT
CASSPLDFTRTTEAFF
>TRBV28|TRBJ2-3|NA|TRBD2
TGTGCCAGCACCCCCGGACTAGCGGGCACAGATACGCAGTATTTT
CASTPGLAGTDTQYF
>TRBV29-1|TRBJ2-7|NA|TRBD1
TGCAGCGTAAAGACCGGGACAGGGTTCTACGAGCAGTACTTC
CSVKTGTGFYEQYF
>TRBV6-6|TRBJ1-1|NA|TRBD1
TGTGCCAGCAGGGGACAGGGTGGCACTGAAGCTTTCTTT
CASRGQGGTEAFF
>TRBV28|TRBJ1-1|NA|NA
TGTGCCAGCAGGAAGGACGTAGTAAGAAGTTTCTTT
CASRKDVVRSFF
>TRBV6-5|TRBJ1-5|NA|NA
TGTGCCAGCAGTTCCTTGAGAGGGGGTCAGCCCCAGCATTTT
CASSSLRGGQPQHF
>TRBV2|TRBJ2-5|NA|TRBD1
TGTGCCAGCAGTGTAGACAGGGGGCAAGAGACCCAGTACTTC
CASSVDRGQETQYF
>TRBV28|TRBJ1-2|NA|NA
TGTGCCAGCAGCCCAACAGGGCGAAACTATGGCTACACCTTC
CASSPTGRNYGYTF
>TRBV15|TRBJ2-7|NA|NA
TGTGCCACCAGCAGAGGGAACGGACCCTACGAGCAGTACTTC
CATSRGNGPYEQYF
>TRBV5-4|TRBJ1-2|NA|NA
TGTGCCAGCAGCACCAGGAACTATGGCTACACCTTC
CASSTRNYGYTF
>TRBV29-1|TRBJ1-1|once|NA
TGCAGCGTAGGCTACGGGGACACTGAAGCTTTCTTT
CSVGYGDTEAFF
>TRBV5-1|TRBJ2-3|NA|NA
TGCGCCAGCAGCTTTAGTGTCCGGGATACGCAGTATTTT
CASSFSVRDTQYF
>TRBV25-1|TRBJ2-1|NA|TRBD2
TGTGCCAGCAGTGAATGGGGTAGCGGGAGGGCATACTACAATGAGCAGTTCTTC
CASSEWGSGRAYYNEQFF
>TRBV6-6|TRBJ1-1|NA|NA
TGTGCCAGCAGTTACCGGGGGAAGAACACTGAAGCTTTCTTT
CASSYRGKNTEAFF
>TRBV18|TRBJ2-5|NA|NA
TGTGCCAGCTCACCATCCAACTCCCGACCCCAGGTGGGGACCCAGTACTTC
CASSPSNSRPQVGTQYF
>TRBV29-1|TRBJ2-3|NA|NA
TGCAGCCTACGGTTGACAGATACGCAGTATTTT
CSLRLTDTQYF
>TRBV28|TRBJ2-3|once|NA
TGTGCCAGCTACGGGGCGGGACACATCACAGATACGCAGTATTTT
CASYGAGHITDTQYF